This is a list of T cell receptor beta chains from one sample in a study of blood T cell repertoires in COVID-19. Sequencing used immunoSEQ multiplex PCR; TCRdb keeps in-frame clones, though not all of them. The sample lists 130,000 or so clones, over 65% occurring once. Input material: peripheral blood. Receptors were obtained from an older woman with acute or convalescent COVID-19. CDR3s include the opening cysteine and the closing phenylalanine or tryptophan. A D gene is named only where the DNA matches it firmly. Only part of the rows carry a size: once, few, many, or a class if the clone is expanded.

>few|TRBV12-5|TRBJ1-5|.
CASGPPAGSNQPQHF
TGTGCTAGTGGTCCTCCCGCGGGGAGTAATCAGCCCCAGCATTTT
>.|TRBV20-1|TRBJ1-2|.
CSAVGGAGYTF
TGCAGTGCCGTAGGGGGGGCGGGCTACACCTTC
>.|TRBV11-3|TRBJ1-1|.
CASSWAGFGEAFF
TGTGCCAGCAGCTGGGCAGGATTCGGTGAAGCTTTCTTT
>.|TRBV6-5|TRBJ1-1|.
CASRGGTEAFF
TGTGCCAGCAGAGGGGGAACTGAAGCTTTCTTT
>.|TRBV19|TRBJ1-5|.
CASTLAGSGQPQHF
TGTGCCAGTACCCTGGCTGGCTCGGGTCAGCCCCAGCATTTT
>few|TRBV7-2|TRBJ2-7|.
CASSQQLGDEQYF
TGTGCCAGCAGCCAACAACTAGGCGACGAGCAGTACTTC
>many|TRBV19|TRBJ1-5|.
CASSATGFNQPQHF
TGTGCCAGTAGTGCTACAGGGTTCAATCAGCCCCAGCATTTT
>.|TRBV2|TRBJ1-2|.
CASSEGPISNYGYTF
TGTGCCAGCAGTGAAGGGCCGATTTCAAACTATGGCTACACCTTC
>.|TRBV18|TRBJ1-4|TRBD1
CASSPSDRGWNEKLFF
TGTGCCAGCTCACCAAGCGACAGGGGGTGGAATGAAAAACTGTTTTTT
>few|TRBV5-6|TRBJ1-2|.
CASSLDTNYGYTF
TGTGCCAGCAGCTTGGACACTAACTATGGCTACACCTTC
>.|TRBV6-5|TRBJ2-7|TRBD1
CASSYQIQGPYEQYF
TGTGCCAGCAGCTACCAGATACAGGGGCCCTACGAGCAGTACTTC
>.|TRBV3-1/TRBV3-2|TRBJ2-2|TRBD2
CASSQGTSGRTGELFF
TGTGCCAGCAGCCAAGGGACTAGCGGAAGGACCGGGGAGCTGTTTTTT
>.|TRBV5-6|TRBJ1-2|TRBD1
CASSPPDRGRYYGYTF
TGTGCCAGCAGCCCGCCGGACAGGGGGCGTTACTATGGCTACACCTTC
>.|TRBV7-2|TRBJ1-6|TRBD1
CASSLSNDRGYSPLHF
TGTGCCAGCAGCTTATCAAATGACAGGGGATATTCACCCCTCCACTTT
>.|TRBV6-5|TRBJ1-2|.
CASSYSTVSNYGYTF
TGTGCCAGCAGTTACTCGACAGTTAGTAACTATGGCTACACCTTC
>.|TRBV11-2|TRBJ2-3|TRBD2
CASSLSGGASDTQYF
TGTGCCAGCAGCTTAAGCGGGGGGGCCAGTGATACGCAGTATTTT
>.|TRBV19|TRBJ1-5|.
CASSRHRYSNQPQHF
TGTGCCAGTAGCCGACATAGGTATAGCAATCAGCCCCAGCATTTT
>.|TRBV11-2|TRBJ1-2|.
CASSYHRVQDYGYTF
TGTGCCAGCAGCTATCACAGGGTTCAAGACTATGGCTACACCTTC
>.|TRBV3-1/TRBV3-2|TRBJ1-1|TRBD1
CASSAQGARTEAFF
TGTGCCAGCAGCGCACAGGGGGCACGCACTGAAGCTTTCTTT
>once|TRBV5-1|TRBJ1-1|.
CASSLYFGQNTEAFF
TGCGCCAGCAGCTTGTACTTCGGACAGAACACTGAAGCTTTCTTT
>.|TRBV6-2/TRBV6-3|TRBJ1-1|.
CASSFGTPRNTEAFF
TGTGCCAGCAGTTTTGGGACACCAAGAAACACTGAAGCTTTCTTT
>.|TRBV5-4|TRBJ1-1|.
CASSLAVTATNTEAFF
TGTGCCAGCAGCTTGGCGGTGACGGCGACTAACACTGAAGCTTTCTTT
>.|TRBV6-5|TRBJ2-3|.
CASSYSLGRTDTQYF
TGTGCCAGCAGTTATTCACTAGGCCGCACAGATACGCAGTATTTT
>.|TRBV7-8|TRBJ2-7|.
CASSFIGGTEQYF
TGTGCCAGCAGCTTCATCGGAGGCACCGAGCAGTACTTC
>.|TRBV7-2|TRBJ2-2|TRBD2
CASSSRLAGGPLGAGELFF
TGTGCCAGCAGCTCCCGACTAGCGGGGGGTCCTTTAGGGGCCGGGGAGCTGTTTTTT
>.|TRBV5-1|TRBJ2-3|TRBD1
CASSWGQSTDTQYF
TGCGCCAGCAGCTGGGGACAGAGCACAGATACGCAGTATTTT
>few|TRBV6-2/TRBV6-3|TRBJ1-6|.
CASSYSNPGYTPLHF
TGTGCCAGCAGTTACTCGAATCCAGGTTACACGCCCCTCCACTTT
>.|TRBV4-3|TRBJ2-1|TRBD1
CASSQDPGQGNHEQFF
TGCGCCAGCAGCCAGGACCCGGGACAGGGGAACCATGAGCAGTTCTTC
>few|TRBV4-2|TRBJ2-4|TRBD2
CASSQVLSASGGWNIQYF
TGTGCCAGCAGCCAAGTCCTCTCGGCTAGCGGGGGTTGGAACATTCAGTACTTC
>.|TRBV7-9|TRBJ1-4|TRBD1
CASSLAQGGTNEKLFF
TGTGCCAGCAGCTTAGCACAGGGGGGGACTAATGAAAAACTGTTTTTT
>once|TRBV7-2|TRBJ1-5|TRBD1
CASSLDRRSNQPQHF
TGTGCCAGCAGCTTGGACAGGAGAAGCAATCAGCCCCAGCATTTT
>.|TRBV28|TRBJ1-2|.
CASTQGPYGYTF
TGTGCCAGCACCCAGGGTCCTTATGGCTACACCTTC
>.|TRBV19|TRBJ2-4|.
CASSINPRNIQYF
TGTGCCAGTAGTATAAACCCGAGGAACATTCAGTACTTC
>.|TRBV12-5|TRBJ1-1|TRBD1
CASGSTGQGALGTEAFF
TGTGCTAGTGGTTCAACGGGACAGGGGGCGCTGGGCACTGAAGCTTTCTTT
>few|TRBV12-3/TRBV12-4|TRBJ1-4|.
CASRRQGNEKLFF
TGTGCCAGCAGGAGGCAGGGGAATGAAAAACTGTTTTTT
>.|TRBV5-1|TRBJ1-4|.
CASSLGQEGEKLFF
TGCGCCAGCAGCTTGGGTCAGGAGGGTGAAAAACTGTTTTTT
>.|TRBV27|TRBJ1-2|TRBD1
CASSLLQGHGYTF
TGTGCCAGCAGTTTATTACAGGGGCATGGCTACACCTTC
>few|TRBV11-3|TRBJ1-1|TRBD1
CASSLDRGREAFF
TGTGCCAGCAGCTTGGACAGGGGGCGAGAAGCTTTCTTT
>.|TRBV6-5|TRBJ1-5|.
CASSYSPDQPQHF
TGTGCCAGCAGTTACTCCCCAGATCAGCCCCAGCATTTT
>.|TRBV27|TRBJ1-6|.
CASSFSRASSPLHF
TGTGCCAGCAGTTTTTCCAGGGCCAGTTCACCCCTCCACTTT
>.|TRBV10-3|TRBJ2-1|.
CAISEPWSLPGNEQFF
TGTGCCATCAGTGAGCCCTGGTCATTACCAGGCAATGAGCAGTTCTTC
>.|TRBV4-2|TRBJ1-4|TRBD1
CASSQVQTGTGNEKLFF
TGTGCCAGCAGCCAAGTACAAACCGGGACAGGTAATGAAAAACTGTTTTTT
>.|TRBV4-1|TRBJ1-3|.
CASSQEYWRGRMGNTIYF
TGCGCCAGCAGCCAAGAGTATTGGCGGGGTAGGATGGGAAACACCATATATTTT
>many|TRBV5-1|TRBJ1-2|.
CASSLDRANYGYTF
TGCGCCAGCAGCTTGGATCGGGCTAACTATGGCTACACCTTC
>.|TRBV7-2|TRBJ2-1|TRBD2
CASSLSGGGPYNEQFF
TGTGCCAGCAGCCTCTCGGGCGGGGGGCCCTACAATGAGCAGTTCTTC
>.|TRBV7-2|TRBJ1-4|.
CASSLQGLTNEKLFF
TGTGCCAGCAGTTTACAGGGCCTCACTAATGAAAAACTGTTTTTT
>.|TRBV3-1/TRBV3-2|TRBJ1-6|.
CASNPPAGNNSPLHF
TGTGCCAGCAACCCACCCGCAGGGAATAATTCACCCCTCCACTTT
>.|TRBV2|TRBJ2-3|TRBD1
CASSEVTGGATDTQYF
TGTGCCAGCAGTGAAGTGACAGGGGGCGCAACAGATACGCAGTATTTT
>.|TRBV5-1|TRBJ2-3|TRBD1
CASSGSRQGADTQYF
TGCGCCAGCAGCGGATCTCGACAGGGGGCAGATACGCAGTATTTT
>.|TRBV30|TRBJ2-7|TRBD2
CAWSRSGGPYEQYF
TGTGCCTGGAGTCGGTCGGGGGGGCCATACGAGCAGTACTTC
>once|TRBV6-5|TRBJ2-7|TRBD1
CASSSRGYEQYF
TGTGCCAGCAGTTCCAGGGGGTACGAGCAGTACTTC
>.|TRBV11-3|TRBJ1-1|.
CASSPRQATEAFF
TGTGCCAGCAGCCCAAGACAGGCGACTGAAGCTTTCTTT
>.|TRBV7-8|TRBJ2-1|TRBD1
CASSLVRKGADNEQFF
TGTGCCAGCAGCTTAGTGAGAAAGGGGGCTGACAATGAGCAGTTCTTC
>.|TRBV10-3|TRBJ2-1|TRBD1
CAISETGASYNEQFF
TGTGCCATCAGTGAGACAGGGGCCTCCTACAATGAGCAGTTCTTC
>.|TRBV19|TRBJ1-5|.
CASSVDSPNQPQHF
TGTGCCAGTAGTGTCGACAGTCCCAATCAGCCCCAGCATTTT